The clone carrying this T cell receptor (beta chain) was detected a few times. The antigen is unknown. Method: immunoSEQ multiplex PCR; TCRdb's copy keeps in-frame clones and lacks some. The table shows approximately 2,600 clones, with roughly four fifths occurring only once. This sample is drawn from a study of somatic mutations in cytotoxic T cells in rheumatoid arthritis. Across the study: Certain V beta antibody-stained T-cell populations, V beta1+ cells sequenced for TCRB among them, were flow-sorted to nearly 100% purity. Study observations and caveats: Slight TRBV07 underrepresentation in rheumatoid arthritis patients went unadjusted for multiple comparisons. Exceedance of 20% of CD8+ cells by the largest CD8+ clone occurred in about an eighth of the roughly 60 patients.

Trimming left V 11 bases short and J 2 bases short, with 14 bases between. The CDR3 consists of 13 residues. Germline V gene data show CDR1 as SEHNR and CDR2 as FQNEAQ (reference sequence). CD4+ and CD8+ cells were isolated by positive magnetic bead selection, with purity checked by flow cytometry. Sequenced sample: CD8+ T cells sorted from blood. This TCR was recovered from a man in his sixties or seventies with rheumatoid arthritis. This chain connects TRBV7-9 to TRBJ2-3; TRBD2 is a possible D gene (5 bases). The CDR3 DNA reads as TGTGCCGCCCGAAAGACTAACACAGATACGCAGTATTTT. Amino acids: CAARKTNTDTQYF.